The 28 T cell receptor beta chains below come from one sample, sequenced in a study of cytomegalovirus exposure and HLA in healthy donors. TCRdb's table, derived via immunoSEQ multiplex PCR, lists solely in-frame clones and lacks some. The data show over 110,000 clones, more than 75% seen once. Sequencing was carried out using PBMCs. The receptors originated from a man younger than 35 in good health and CMV-seropositive.

This chain uses TRBV19 with TRBJ2-7, with 8 bases fitting TRBD1. Trimming cost V 11 bases and J 2 bases; bases outside gene matches: 14. This CDR3 region has 15 residues. CDR1 is LNHDA, CDR2 SQIVND, per germline (reference sequence). The CDR3 bases are TGTGCCTTTAATTACAGGACAGGGCTAACCTACGAGCAGTACTTC. Its translation: CAFNYRTGLTYEQYF.

The chain links TRBV18 to TRBJ2-5; D unresolved. This CDR3 has 15 residues. Germline CDR1 reads KGHSH; CDR2 reads LQKENI. Trimming shortened V by 0 bases and J by 5 bases, and 13 bases separated the two germline ends. In nucleotides, the CDR3 is TGTGCCAGCTCACCACCAGGCGGTGAGAGGGAGACCCAGTACTTC. Translating gives CASSPPGGERETQYF.

This chain links TRBV5-6 with TRBJ2-7; 9 bases fit TRBD1. After removal of 3 bases from V and 7 bases from J, the junction contained 5 bases not matched to a gene. The CDR3 runs to 13 residues. Germline CDR1 is SGHDT and CDR2 is YYEEEE. CDR3 loop: CASSSDRGSEQYF. The CDR3 DNA reads TGTGCCAGCAGCTCGGACAGGGGTTCGGAGCAGTACTTC.

This clone has only one observation. CDR3 DNA sequence: TGTGCCAGCAGCGTAGGGACTAGCGGGGCCTCCTACAATGAGCAGTTCTTC. Translating it yields CASSVGTSGASYNEQFF. This chain links TRBV9 with TRBJ2-1; TRBD2 agrees at 12 bases. The CDR3 runs 17 residues. The germline V gene encodes CDR1 SGDLS and CDR2 YYNGEE. Trimming removed 0 bases from V and 0 bases from J; junction bases left unmatched: 1.

The J gene is TRBJ2-2, the V gene TRBV5-1; D might be TRBD1 (5 bases). The CDR3 consists of 16 residues. Germline V CDR1 and CDR2: SGHRS, YFSETQ. Trimming pared 2 bases from V and 1 base from J, leaving 12 bases between. Here the CDR3 reads CASSFSGQGNTGELFF. The CDR3 DNA follows: TGCGCCAGCAGCTTTTCAGGACAAGGGAACACCGGGGAGCTGTTTTTT.

The chain has TRBV21-1 and TRBJ1-1; TRBD1, the D gene given by the table, was not confirmed from the DNA. TRBV21-1 is labeled a pseudogene. This CDR3 comprises 16 residues. The CDR3 nucleotides read TGTGCCAGCAGCAAAGAGGGGGCACAGCTGAACACTGAAGCTTTCTTT. Amino acid sequence: CASSKEGAQLNTEAFF.

The chain recombines TRBV2 with TRBJ2-5, with 12 nucleotides matching TRBD2. CDR1 and CDR2 (germline): SNHLY, FYNNEI. The CDR3 consists of 16 residues. V was pared by 4 bases and J by 3 bases, with 6 bases of the junction left unmatched. The CDR3 is CASSVLRLAGEETQYF. The CDR3 DNA follows: TGTGCCAGCAGTGTTTTAAGACTAGCGGGAGAAGAGACCCAGTACTTC.

The chain couples TRBV4-1 to TRBJ2-1; maybe TRBD1 (6 bases). The CDR3 length is 14 residues. Germline V CDR1 and CDR2: MGHRA, YSYEKL. Trimming removed 3 bases from V and 3 bases from J, with 9 bases in between. Here the CDR3 reads CASSQGHFYNEQFF. The CDR3 region has the DNA TGCGCCAGCAGCCAGGGACATTTCTACAATGAGCAGTTCTTC.

This clone was counted a few times. The chain recombines TRBV7-9 with TRBJ1-2; D remains unclear. Germline V gene sequence: CDR1 SEHNR, CDR2 FQNEAQ (reference sequence). The germline V and J ends were trimmed by 2 bases and 3 bases, with 7 bases remaining between them. The CDR3 totals 13 residues. The DNA of the CDR3 is TGTGCCAGCAGCTTAAACAGAGACTATGGCTACACCTTC. This sequence encodes CASSLNRDYGYTF.

The chain links TRBV27 to TRBJ2-7; 11 bases are a match to TRBD1. Germline V gene data show CDR1 as MNHEY and CDR2 as SMNVEV (reference sequence). The V segment lost 5 bases and the J segment 2 bases; nucleotides outside the gene matches: 8. The CDR3 extends over 16 amino acids. As DNA, the CDR3 is TGTGCCAGCAGTCAGTCGGGGGGACAGGGGGCCTACGAGCAGTACTTC. Residues: CASSQSGGQGAYEQYF.

The V call is TRBV6-1, the J call TRBJ2-3, with 8 bases fitting TRBD2. V trimming: 2 bases; J trimming: 6 bases; junction bases outside the gene matches: 7. The CDR3 has 15 amino acids. Looked up from germline, CDR1 is MNHNS and CDR2 is SASEGT. Written as DNA, the CDR3 is TGTGCCAGCAGTGAAACACTAGCGGACGGGGATACGCAGTATTTT. Its protein is CASSETLADGDTQYF.

V is TRBV2 and J is TRBJ2-5; maybe TRBD2 (6 bases). Per germline, CDR1 SNHLY and CDR2 FYNNEI. V lost 6 bases and J 5 bases, leaving 19 bases between the germline ends. The length of the CDR3 is 15 residues. The CDR3 here is CASSARRGTGETQYF. The CDR3 DNA is TGTGCCAGCAGCGCTCGGAGGGGTACGGGGGAGACCCAGTACTTC. Based on the CDR3 plus reference TRBV2 and TRBJ2-5, the full variable domain is EPEVTQTPSHQVTQMGQEVILRCVPISNHLYFYWYRQILGQKVEFLVSFYNNEISEKSEIFDDQFSVERPDGSNFTLKIRSTKLEDSAMYFCASSARRGTGETQYFGPGTRLLVL.

This chain uses TRBV6-5 with TRBJ1-2, with 10 bases lining up with TRBD1. With V trimmed by 10 bases and J by 8 bases, 10 bases remained unmatched. Germline CDR1 is MNHEY and CDR2 is SVGAGI. The CDR3 covers 13 residues. The DNA of the CDR3 is TGTGCCACCCAACCGGGACAGGGGCGAGGCTACACCTTC. This gives the protein CATQPGQGRGYTF.

The chain combines TRBV2 with TRBJ2-5; 9 nucleotides align to TRBD1. The better agreement between TRBJ2-7 and the DNA end casts doubt on the J call. The germline gives CDR1 SNHLY, CDR2 FYNNEI. There are 14 residues in the CDR3. CDR3 residues: CASSRDRVTYEQYF. For the CDR3, the DNA is TGTGCCAGCAGCCGGGACAGGGTTACCTACGAGCAGTACTTC.

This chain joins TRBV7-9 and TRBJ1-6, with TRBD1 identical over 9 bases. The V segment lost 5 bases and the J segment 7 bases; nucleotides outside the gene matches: 12. CDR1 SEHNR and CDR2 FQNEAQ come from the germline V gene (reference sequence). The CDR3 is made up of 17 amino acids. The chain's CDR3 is CASSGWDRVLRNSPLHF. The CDR3 coding sequence is TGTGCCAGCAGCGGATGGGACAGGGTTTTGCGGAATTCACCCCTCCACTTT.

The genes are TRBV28 and TRBJ1-5, with D maybe TRBD1 (6 bases). The V and J ends lost 5 bases and 6 bases respectively, with 14 bases between them. The CDR3 is 14 residues long. Germline lookup yields CDR1 MDHEN and CDR2 SYDVKM. The CDR3 DNA sequence: TGTGCCAGCAGTGAAACAGGGATTGGTCAGCCCCAGCATTTT. Protein sequence: CASSETGIGQPQHF.

This chain joins TRBV9 and TRBJ1-1; TRBD1 aligns across 11 bases. CDR1 is SGDLS, CDR2 YYNGEE, per germline. This CDR3 has 15 amino acids. V shed 2 bases and J 7 bases; nucleotides not matched to a gene: 7. The CDR3 coding sequence is TGTGCCAGCAGCGTCGGGACAGGGGGTAGTAATGAAGCTTTCTTT. Protein: CASSVGTGGSNEAFF.

The genes are TRBV15 and TRBJ2-7; 9 bases line up with TRBD1. Germline V gene data show CDR1 as LNHNV and CDR2 as YYDKDF (reference sequence). CDR3 length: 15 amino acids. Losses at the gene ends were 1 base for V and 1 base for J; bases not matched to a gene: 2. Written as DNA, the CDR3 is TGTGCCACCAGCAGAGCACAGGGGGCTTCCTACGAGCAGTACTTC. Protein product: CATSRAQGASYEQYF.

This clone came up once. This chain connects TRBV6-1 to TRBJ1-5; D remains unclear. Per germline, CDR1 MNHNS and CDR2 SASEGT. The V end was cut by 2 bases, the J end by 4 bases, with 3 bases between. This CDR3 spans 12 amino acids. CDR3 protein: CASSERNQPQHF. In nucleotides, the CDR3 is TGTGCCAGCAGTGAACGTAATCAGCCCCAGCATTTT.

The CDR3 nucleotides are TGTGCCAGCTCAAGACAGGACAGGGGAGAGACCCAGTACTTC. Protein: CASSRQDRGETQYF. The rearrangement links TRBV18 to TRBJ2-5; TRBD1 matches at 9 bases. This CDR3 has 14 amino acids. Germline trimming cut 5 bases from V and 4 bases from J; bases unmatched to any gene: 5. CDR1 is KGHSH and CDR2 is LQKENI in the germline V gene.

The V gene is TRBV9, the J gene TRBJ2-1; 14 bases are a match to TRBD2. CDR3 size: 17 residues. In germline, CDR1 is SGDLS, CDR2 YYNGEE. V was clipped by 2 bases and J by 6 bases; unmatched bases: 7. CDR3 loop: CASSVFAGLAGVNEQFF. CDR3 nucleotide sequence: TGTGCCAGCAGCGTTTTTGCGGGACTAGCGGGGGTCAATGAGCAGTTCTTC.

The rearrangement links TRBV5-8 to TRBJ1-2; TRBD1 might be the D (5 bases). The germline CDR1 and CDR2 sequences are SGHTS and YDEGEE. Trimming stripped 4 bases from V and 4 bases from J, with 20 bases between. The CDR3 runs 16 residues. CDR3: CASSIRQSRLPYGYTF. CDR3 DNA sequence: TGTGCCAGCAGCATCCGACAGTCCCGCCTTCCCTATGGCTACACCTTC.

A single count supports this clone. The chain uses TRBV30 and TRBJ2-3; tentatively, D is TRBD2 (5 bases). Trimming removed 2 bases from V and 4 bases from J, with 19 bases in between. The CDR3 covers 16 residues. Germline V gene data show CDR1 as GTSNPN and CDR2 as SVGIG (reference sequence). The CDR3 protein is CAWSLIPSGGSDTQYF. For the CDR3, the DNA is TGTGCCTGGAGTCTTATCCCCAGCGGCGGCTCAGATACGCAGTATTTT.

This chain uses TRBV9 with TRBJ1-6; TRBD1 matches at 8 bases. V lost 2 bases, J lost 9 bases, and 4 bases stayed unmatched. The CDR3 covers 14 residues. Germline V lookup: CDR1 SGDLS, CDR2 YYNGEE. Here the CDR3 reads CASSVGTGISPLHF. In nucleotides, the CDR3 is TGTGCCAGCAGCGTCGGGACAGGAATTTCACCCCTCCACTTT.

This clone was counted once. The chain uses TRBV4-1 and TRBJ2-1, with 10 nucleotides matching TRBD2. Germline V gene lookup returns CDR1 MGHRA and CDR2 YSYEKL. CDR3 length: 16 amino acids. V gave up 0 bases and J gave up 3 bases; unmatched junction bases: 2. CDR3 residues: CASSQETSGIYNEQFF. The CDR3 nucleotides are TGCGCCAGCAGCCAAGAAACTAGCGGGATCTACAATGAGCAGTTCTTC.

The V call is TRBV6-1, the J call TRBJ2-4; 7 bases match TRBD2. This CDR3 spans 12 amino acids. Germline V gene sequence: CDR1 MNHNS, CDR2 SASEGT. The V gene end was trimmed by 2 bases and the J gene end by 11 bases; junction bases not matched to a gene: 3. CDR3 in amino acids: CASSEIGRFQYF. The CDR3 nucleotides are TGTGCCAGCAGTGAAATCGGGAGGTTTCAGTACTTC.

There are a few counts of this clone. The CDR3 DNA follows: TGTGCCAGCAGCGACCGGGACAGGGATTCACCCCTCCACTTT. Its protein product is CASSDRDRDSPLHF. This chain connects TRBV9 to TRBJ1-6, with 9 bases that match TRBD1. The length of the CDR3 is 14 residues. The V gene's germline CDR1 is SGDLS and CDR2 YYNGEE. The J segment lost 8 bases and the V segment lost 3 bases, leaving 3 bases of the junction unmatched.

The chain recombines TRBV5-1 with TRBJ1-4; TRBD1 aligns across 10 bases. Germline V gene sequence: CDR1 SGHRS, CDR2 YFSETQ. CDR3 length equals 15 residues. V trimming: 4 bases; J trimming: 8 bases; junction bases outside the gene matches: 8. The CDR3 nucleotides are TGCGCCAGCAGCCCCCGCGGACAGGGGGGCGAAAAACTGTTTTTT. Translating gives CASSPRGQGGEKLFF. The full variable domain, rest sourced from reference TRBV5-1 and TRBJ1-4, is KAGVTQTPRYLIKTRGQQVTLSCSPISGHRSVSWYQQTPGQGLQFLFEYFSETQRNKGNFPGRFSGRQFSNSRSEMNVSTLELGDSALYLCASSPRGQGGEKLFFGSGTQLSVL.